The rows below give T cell receptor beta chains drawn from one sample of a study of T cells in Graves' hyperthyroidism and ophthalmopathy. TCRdb used MiXCR to reprocess the multiplex PCR reads, holding one entry per CDR3 protein. The sample carries 250,000 to 400,000 distinct CDR3 sequences, roughly an eighth recorded once. The source material was blood. The receptor set was obtained from a woman aged 40-49 years with Graves' ophthalmopathy. Each CDR3 is given with its conserved first and last residue. Each record gives: D gene, V gene, clone size, CDR3 length, J gene, CDR3 protein, CDR3 DNA. The D gene is left open where the match is weak. Part of the rows lack a size; the others show once, few, many or a class for expanded clones.

TRBD2	TRBV11-2	many	18	TRBJ2-1	CASSLDEASGLPYNEQFF	TGTGCCAGCAGCTTAGATGAGGCTAGCGGCTTACCCTACAATGAGCAGTTCTTC
NA	TRBV3-1	few	16	TRBJ1-1	CASRDYRDISNTEAFF	TGTGCCAGCCGAGACTACCGGGACATCTCGAACACTGAAGCTTTCTTT
TRBD2	TRBV19	many	18	TRBJ2-1	CASSRERTSGSFYNEQFF	TGTGCCAGTAGTCGCGAGAGGACTAGCGGGAGCTTCTACAATGAGCAGTTCTTC
TRBD1	TRBV12-5	many	13	TRBJ2-7	CASARTGSYEQYF	TGTGCTAGTGCCCGGACAGGGTCCTACGAGCAGTACTTC
NA	TRBV20-1	few	13	TRBJ1-2	CSARTTGNYGYTF	TGCAGTGCTAGAACCACAGGGAACTATGGCTACACCTTC
TRBD1	TRBV3-1	few	13	TRBJ1-6	CASSAGTDTPLHF	TGTGCCAGCAGTGCTGGGACAGATACACCCCTCCACTTT
NA	TRBV20-1	few	13	TRBJ2-7	CSAQGQSSYEQYF	TGCAGTGCCCAAGGACAGAGCTCCTACGAGCAGTACTTC
NA	TRBV4-2	few	14	TRBJ1-1	CASSPGPLGSEAFF	TGTGCCAGCAGCCCCGGACCCCTTGGCTCTGAAGCTTTCTTT
NA	TRBV5-1	many	13	TRBJ1-2	CASREATGYGYTF	TGCGCCAGCAGGGAGGCGACAGGCTATGGCTACACCTTC
NA	TRBV5-4	few	15	TRBJ1-2	CASSFGHPGEHGYTF	TGTGCCAGCAGCTTTGGTCACCCAGGGGAACATGGCTACACCTTC
NA	TRBV2	many	16	TRBJ2-7	CASSFGRDPPTYEQYF	TGTGCCAGCAGTTTTGGACGGGACCCACCTACCTACGAGCAGTACTTC
NA	TRBV28	NA	15	TRBJ1-4	CASSSPGVSNEKLFF	TGTGCCAGCAGTTCCCCGGGGGTATCTAATGAAAAACTGTTTTTT
NA	TRBV7-8	many	17	TRBJ1-1	CASSLALGTITNTEAFF	TGTGCCAGCAGCTTAGCGTTGGGGACCATCACGAACACTGAAGCTTTCTTT
TRBD1	TRBV11-2	many	14	TRBJ1-2	CASSLYRGSGGYTF	TGTGCCAGCAGTCTCTACAGGGGTTCGGGGGGCTACACCTTC
NA	TRBV19	NA	15	TRBJ1-5	CASSIDGGRYQPQHF	TGTGCCAGTAGTATAGATGGGGGGCGCTATCAGCCCCAGCATTTT
TRBD2	TRBV11-2	many	16	TRBJ2-3	CASSLVGGSRTDTQYF	TGTGCCAGCAGCTTAGTGGGCGGGAGTCGCACAGATACGCAGTATTTT
TRBD1	TRBV27	many	17	TRBJ1-5	CASRLDRGRGSNQPQHF	TGTGCCAGCAGACTCGACAGGGGGCGAGGGAGCAATCAGCCCCAGCATTTT
NA	TRBV3-1	NA	12	TRBJ2-7	CASSPNIGEQYF	TGTGCCAGCAGCCCCAACATCGGCGAGCAGTACTTC
NA	TRBV5-1	NA	14	TRBJ1-1	CASSPQDPSVVAFF	TGCGCCAGCAGCCCACAGGACCCCTCCGTCGTAGCTTTCTTT
NA	TRBV19	many	15	TRBJ1-1	CASSPPGPRNTEAFF	TGTGCCAGTAGTCCCCCGGGCCCGCGGAACACTGAAGCTTTCTTT
NA	TRBV10-3	few	12	TRBJ2-5	CATGRAQETQYF	TGTGCCACCGGCCGGGCCCAAGAGACCCAGTACTTC
NA	TRBV5-1	NA	15	TRBJ1-1	CASSLVSGRNTEAFF	TGCGCCAGCAGCTTGGTTTCCGGTAGGAACACTGAAGCTTTCTTT
TRBD2	TRBV6-9	NA	14	TRBJ2-7	CASSYDGRAVEQYF	TGTGCCAGCAGTTACGACGGGAGGGCCGTCGAGCAGTACTTC
TRBD1	TRBV27	NA	15	TRBJ1-6	CASSLEGQGNSPLHF	TGTGCCAGCAGTTTGGAGGGACAGGGTAACTCACCCCTCCACTTT
NA	TRBV18	NA	17	TRBJ2-1	CASSPQTWSDSYNEQFF	TGTGCCAGCTCACCACAGACGTGGTCGGACTCCTACAATGAGCAGTTCTTC
NA	TRBV7-9	few	11	TRBJ1-6	CASSSVGSLHF	TGTGCCAGCAGCTCGGTAGGGTCCCTCCACTTT
TRBD1	TRBV9	NA	15	TRBJ1-4	CASSPQTGQSEKLFF	TGTGCCAGCAGCCCTCAGACAGGGCAAAGTGAAAAACTGTTTTTT
NA	TRBV6-1	many	15	TRBJ2-2	CASSYSLANTGELFF	TGTGCCAGCAGTTATTCGCTAGCGAACACCGGGGAGCTGTTTTTT
TRBD1	TRBV20-1	many	15	TRBJ1-5	CSARFGTGNNQPQHF	TGCAGTGCTAGGTTTGGGACAGGGAACAATCAGCCCCAGCATTTT
NA	TRBV6-1	few	15	TRBJ1-2	CASSEFIRQGSGYTF	TGTGCCAGCAGTGAATTCATAAGGCAGGGAAGTGGCTACACCTTC
NA	TRBV12-3/TRBV12-4	few	14	TRBJ1-4	CASSFRARTEKLFF	TGTGCCAGCAGTTTTCGGGCGCGGACTGAAAAACTGTTTTTT
NA	TRBV7-9	many	14	TRBJ2-1	CASSWVALANEQFF	TGTGCCAGCAGCTGGGTCGCGCTTGCCAATGAGCAGTTCTTC
NA	TRBV13	NA	17	TRBJ2-7	CASSPPYAGPISHEQYF	TGTGCCAGCAGCCCCCCCTATGCGGGGCCTATCTCCCACGAGCAGTACTTC
NA	TRBV15	many	12	TRBJ1-4	CAIGQTNEKLFF	TGTGCCATCGGCCAAACTAATGAAAAACTGTTTTTT
TRBD2	TRBV12-3/TRBV12-4	NA	15	TRBJ2-7	CASSSAIAGAVEQYF	TGTGCCAGCAGTTCTGCCATAGCGGGTGCGGTCGAGCAGTACTTC
NA	TRBV7-9	many	12	TRBJ1-2	CASGVRGLGYTF	TGTGCCAGCGGGGTACGAGGGCTTGGCTACACCTTC
NA	TRBV2	many	14	TRBJ2-7	CASSPRTTTYEQYF	TGTGCCAGCAGTCCACGGACTACGACCTACGAGCAGTACTTC
NA	TRBV5-1	few	14	TRBJ1-4	CASSFMYRNEKLFF	TGCGCCAGCAGCTTTATGTACCGCAATGAAAAACTGTTTTTT
NA	TRBV28	many	16	TRBJ2-2	CASSALDITNTGELFF	TGTGCCAGCAGCGCCTTGGACATCACGAACACCGGGGAGCTGTTTTTT
NA	TRBV15	many	13	TRBJ1-4	CATSRGRNEKLFF	TGTGCCACCAGCAGAGGCAGGAATGAAAAACTGTTTTTT